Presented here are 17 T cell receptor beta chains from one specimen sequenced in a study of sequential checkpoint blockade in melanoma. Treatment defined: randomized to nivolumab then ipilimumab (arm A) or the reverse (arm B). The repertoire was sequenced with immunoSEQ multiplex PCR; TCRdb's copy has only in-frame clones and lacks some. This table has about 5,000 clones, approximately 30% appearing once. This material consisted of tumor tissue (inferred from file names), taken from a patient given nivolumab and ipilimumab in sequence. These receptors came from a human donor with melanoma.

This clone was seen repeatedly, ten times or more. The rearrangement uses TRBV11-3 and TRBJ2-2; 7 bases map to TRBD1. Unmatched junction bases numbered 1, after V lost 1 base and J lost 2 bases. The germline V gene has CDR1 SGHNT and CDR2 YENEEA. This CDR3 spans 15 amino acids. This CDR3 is CASSLGGGNTGELFF. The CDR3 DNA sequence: TGTGCCAGCAGCTTAGGAGGGGGCAACACCGGGGAGCTGTTTTTT.

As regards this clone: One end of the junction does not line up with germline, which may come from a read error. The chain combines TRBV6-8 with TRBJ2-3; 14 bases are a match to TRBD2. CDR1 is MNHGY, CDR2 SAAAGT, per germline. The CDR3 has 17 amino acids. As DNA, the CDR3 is TGTGCCATCAGTGGGACTAGCGGGAGTTCCGTCACAGATACGCAGTATTTT. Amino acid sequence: CAISGTSGSSVTDTQYF.

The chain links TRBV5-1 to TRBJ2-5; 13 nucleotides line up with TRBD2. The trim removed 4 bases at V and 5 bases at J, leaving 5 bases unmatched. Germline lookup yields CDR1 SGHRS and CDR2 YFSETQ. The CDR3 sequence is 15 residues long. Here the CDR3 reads CASSTGLAGIETQYF. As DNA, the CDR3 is TGCGCCAGCAGCACGGGACTAGCGGGAATCGAGACCCAGTACTTC.

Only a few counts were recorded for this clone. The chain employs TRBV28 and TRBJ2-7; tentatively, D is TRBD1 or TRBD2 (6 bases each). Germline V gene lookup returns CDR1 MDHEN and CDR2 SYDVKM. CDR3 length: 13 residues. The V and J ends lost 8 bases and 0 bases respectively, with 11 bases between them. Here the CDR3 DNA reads TGTGCCAGCCTGGAGGGACACTCCTACGAGCAGTACTTC. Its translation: CASLEGHSYEQYF.

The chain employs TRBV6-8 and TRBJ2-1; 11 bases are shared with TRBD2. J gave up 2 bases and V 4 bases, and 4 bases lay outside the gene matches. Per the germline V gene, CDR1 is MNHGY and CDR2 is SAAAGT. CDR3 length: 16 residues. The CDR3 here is CASSFTSGGTYNEQFF. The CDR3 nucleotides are TGTGCCAGCAGTTTTACTAGCGGGGGTACCTACAATGAGCAGTTCTTC.

The CDR3 reads CASSLVGDKGDTQYF. The CDR3 DNA sequence: TGCGCCAGCAGCTTGGTCGGGGATAAGGGAGATACGCAGTATTTT. The chain joins TRBV5-1 to TRBJ2-3; TRBD2 might be the D (5 bases). Germline V CDR1 and CDR2: SGHRS, YFSETQ. V gave up 0 bases and J gave up 5 bases, with 13 bases separating them. The CDR3 length is 15 residues.

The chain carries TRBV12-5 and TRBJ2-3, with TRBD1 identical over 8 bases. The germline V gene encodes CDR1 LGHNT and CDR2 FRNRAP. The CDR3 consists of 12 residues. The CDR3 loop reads CASAGGSDTQYF. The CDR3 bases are TGTGCCAGCGCAGGGGGCTCAGATACGCAGTATTTT.

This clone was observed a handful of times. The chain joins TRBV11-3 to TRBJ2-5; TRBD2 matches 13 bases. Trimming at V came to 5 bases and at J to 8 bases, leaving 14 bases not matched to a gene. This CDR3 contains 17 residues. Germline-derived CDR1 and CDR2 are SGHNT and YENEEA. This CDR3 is CASSPSGLAGPFRTQYF. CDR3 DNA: TGTGCCAGCAGCCCTTCGGGACTAGCGGGACCTTTCAGAACCCAGTACTTC.

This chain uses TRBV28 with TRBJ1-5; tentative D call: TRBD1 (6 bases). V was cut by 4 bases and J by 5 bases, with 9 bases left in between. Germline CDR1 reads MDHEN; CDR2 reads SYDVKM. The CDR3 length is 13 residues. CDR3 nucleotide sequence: TGTGCCAGCAGTTCAGGGGTTGATCAGCCCCAGCATTTT. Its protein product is CASSSGVDQPQHF.

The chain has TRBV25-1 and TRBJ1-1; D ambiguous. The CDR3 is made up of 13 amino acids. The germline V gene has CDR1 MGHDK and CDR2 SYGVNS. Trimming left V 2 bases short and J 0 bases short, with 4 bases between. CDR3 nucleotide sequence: TGTGCCAGCAGTGAACGGATGAACACTGAAGCTTTCTTT. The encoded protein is CASSERMNTEAFF.

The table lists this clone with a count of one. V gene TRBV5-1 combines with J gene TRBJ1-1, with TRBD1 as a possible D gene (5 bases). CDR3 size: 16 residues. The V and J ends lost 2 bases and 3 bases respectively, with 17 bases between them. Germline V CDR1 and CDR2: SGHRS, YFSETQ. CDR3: CASSFDRIPRDTEAFF. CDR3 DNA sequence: TGCGCCAGCAGCTTTGACAGAATACCGAGGGACACTGAAGCTTTCTTT.

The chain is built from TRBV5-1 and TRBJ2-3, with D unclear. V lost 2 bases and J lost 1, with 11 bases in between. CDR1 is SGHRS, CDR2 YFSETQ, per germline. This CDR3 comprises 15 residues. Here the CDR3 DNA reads TGCGCCAGCAGCTTACTGGGAAGGGGCACAGATACGCAGTATTTT. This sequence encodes CASSLLGRGTDTQYF.

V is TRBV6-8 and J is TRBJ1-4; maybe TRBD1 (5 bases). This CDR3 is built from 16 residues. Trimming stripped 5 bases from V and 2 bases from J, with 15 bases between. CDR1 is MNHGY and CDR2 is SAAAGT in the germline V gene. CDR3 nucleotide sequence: TGTGCCAGCAGTGATATTCAGGGCTGGACTAATGAAAAACTGTTTTTT. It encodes CASSDIQGWTNEKLFF.

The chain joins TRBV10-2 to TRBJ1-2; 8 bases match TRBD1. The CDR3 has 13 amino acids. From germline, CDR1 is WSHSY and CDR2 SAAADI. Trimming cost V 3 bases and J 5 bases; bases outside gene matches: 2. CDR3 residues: CASSDRQGYGYTF. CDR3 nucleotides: TGCGCCAGCAGTGATCGACAGGGGTATGGCTACACCTTC.

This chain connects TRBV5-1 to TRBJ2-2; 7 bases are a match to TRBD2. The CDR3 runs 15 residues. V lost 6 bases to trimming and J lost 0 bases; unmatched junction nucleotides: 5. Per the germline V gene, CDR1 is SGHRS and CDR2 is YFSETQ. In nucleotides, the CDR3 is TGCGCCAGCACCCCCGGGGGGTCGAACACCGGGGAGCTGTTTTTT. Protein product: CASTPGGSNTGELFF. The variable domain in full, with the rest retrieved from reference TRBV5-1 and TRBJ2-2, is KAGVTQTPRYLIKTRGQQVTLSCSPISGHRSVSWYQQTPGQGLQFLFEYFSETQRNKGNFPGRFSGRQFSNSRSEMNVSTLELGDSALYLCASTPGGSNTGELFFGEGSRLTVL.

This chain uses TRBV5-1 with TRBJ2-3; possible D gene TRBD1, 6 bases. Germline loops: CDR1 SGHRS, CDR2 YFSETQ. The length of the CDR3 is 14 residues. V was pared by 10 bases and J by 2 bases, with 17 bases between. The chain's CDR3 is CASRRGLTTDTQYF. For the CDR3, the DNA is TGCGCCTCCCGCAGGGGCCTCACCACAGATACGCAGTATTTT.

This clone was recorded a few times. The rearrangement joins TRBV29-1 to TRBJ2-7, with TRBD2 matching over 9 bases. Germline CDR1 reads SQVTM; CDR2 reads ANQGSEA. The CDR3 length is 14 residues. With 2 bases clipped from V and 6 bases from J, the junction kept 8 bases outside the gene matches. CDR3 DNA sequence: TGCAGCGTTGAAAAGGCTAGCGGGGTCCGCGAGCAGTACTTC. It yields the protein CSVEKASGVREQYF.